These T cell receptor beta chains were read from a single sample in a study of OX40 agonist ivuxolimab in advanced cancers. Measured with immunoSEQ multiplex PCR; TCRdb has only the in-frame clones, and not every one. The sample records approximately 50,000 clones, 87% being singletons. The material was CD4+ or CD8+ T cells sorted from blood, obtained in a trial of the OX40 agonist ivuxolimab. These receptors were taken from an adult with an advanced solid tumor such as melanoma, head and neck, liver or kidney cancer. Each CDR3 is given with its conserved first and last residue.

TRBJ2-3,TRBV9,CASSVGGEGRWADTQYF
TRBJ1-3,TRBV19,CASSMSRSGNTIYF
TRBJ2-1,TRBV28,CASSLPGVAGNEQFF
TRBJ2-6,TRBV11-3,CASSFTGANVLTF
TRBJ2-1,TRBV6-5,CASSSRDSNYNEQFF
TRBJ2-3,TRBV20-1,CSAGGLNTQYF
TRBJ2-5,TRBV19,CASSAGRDGETQYF
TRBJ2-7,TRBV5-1,CARTVSYEQYF
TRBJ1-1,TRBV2,CASSEVLATEAFF
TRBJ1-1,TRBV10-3,CAISESPTANTEAFF
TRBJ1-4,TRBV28,CASSRPNEKLFF
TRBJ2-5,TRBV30,CAWNSGTKTQYF
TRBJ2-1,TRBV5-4,CASSAGIPLSSYNEQFF
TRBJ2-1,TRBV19,CASSIATSEQFF
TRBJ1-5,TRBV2,CASSKNNQPQHF
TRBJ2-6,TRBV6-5,CASSYSGVGANVLTF
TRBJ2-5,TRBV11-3,CASSPRVGGQETQYF
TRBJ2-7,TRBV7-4,CASLGGGLAGGLSAYF
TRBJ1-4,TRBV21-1,CASRDGGTAGEKLFF
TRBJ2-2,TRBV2,CASSEVPITGELFF
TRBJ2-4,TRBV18,CASSPGTHANIQYF
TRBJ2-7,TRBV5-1,CASSQGQGAYEQYF
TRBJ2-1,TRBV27,CASSFSGSYNEQFF
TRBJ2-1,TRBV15,CATETSGGYNEQFF
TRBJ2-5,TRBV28,CASSLRRDDQETQYF
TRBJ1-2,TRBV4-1,CASSQITGSEGYTF
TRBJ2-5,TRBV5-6,CASSVKETQYF
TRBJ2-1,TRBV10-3,CAISGVSREQFF
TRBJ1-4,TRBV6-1,CASSEPGLRLNEKLFF
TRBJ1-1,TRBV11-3,CASSLSGGRAEAFF
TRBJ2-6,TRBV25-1,CASSDHSGANVLTF
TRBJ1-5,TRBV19,CASSMTWQGKNQPQHF